A single sample gave rise to the 6 T cell receptor beta chains below, sequenced in a study of blood T cell repertoires in COVID-19. TCRdb's copy holds only in-frame clones and misses some; the assay was immunoSEQ multiplex PCR. This table has about 200,000 clones, more than 80% appearing once. Material: peripheral blood. The source is an elderly woman with COVID-19, enrolled during active disease.

This clone occurred a few times. This chain connects TRBV5-6 to TRBJ1-2; D is uncertain. The length of the CDR3 is 13 residues. From germline, CDR1 is SGHDT and CDR2 YYEEEE. V was trimmed by 0 bases and J by 4 bases, leaving 7 bases between them. The CDR3 spells CASSLETSYGYTF. The DNA for the CDR3 is TGTGCCAGCAGCTTGGAGACTTCCTATGGCTACACCTTC.

In its sample, this clone was seen a few times. The chain couples TRBV7-3 to TRBJ2-1; 8 bases agree with TRBD2. The junction had 4 bases not matched to a gene; V was cut back by 1 base and J by 5 bases. The CDR3 length is 15 residues. Germline V gene sequence: CDR1 SGHTA, CDR2 FQGTGA. CDR3: CASSLRREAHNEQFF. CDR3 DNA sequence: TGTGCCAGCAGCTTAAGGCGGGAGGCCCACAATGAGCAGTTCTTC.

The table lists this clone with a count of one. CDR3 sequence reads: CASSEINQPQHF. CDR3 DNA: TGTGCCAGCAGCGAGATCAATCAGCCCCAGCATTTT. The chain combines TRBV2 with TRBJ1-5; D ambiguous. The CDR3 contains 12 residues. The germline CDR1 and CDR2 sequences are SNHLY and FYNNEI. V was trimmed by 6 bases and J by 3 bases, leaving 6 bases between them.

The rearrangement uses TRBV29-1 and TRBJ2-3, with TRBD2 identical over 15 bases. Germline lookup yields CDR1 SQVTM and CDR2 ANQGSEA. This CDR3 has 17 residues. Germline trimming cut 4 bases from V and 0 bases from J; bases unmatched to any gene: 5. CDR3 in DNA: TGCAGCGTTGGGGGACTAGCGGGGGGCTCTAGCACAGATACGCAGTATTTT. It encodes CSVGGLAGGSSTDTQYF.

The DNA for the CDR3 is TGTGCCACCAGCAGAGAGCGGATAACACCATACGAGCAGTACTTC. This encodes CATSRERITPYEQYF. V gene TRBV15 combines with J gene TRBJ2-7; D unresolved. Germline V lookup: CDR1 LNHNV, CDR2 YYDKDF (reference sequence). This CDR3 has 15 residues. V was pared by 0 bases and J by 4 bases, with 13 bases between.

The chain links TRBV28 to TRBJ2-3, with a tentative D call TRBD2 (6 bases). The V end lost 4 bases, the J end lost 7 bases, and 18 bases lay between the germline ends. The CDR3 spans 15 residues. Germline loops: CDR1 MDHEN, CDR2 SYDVKM. The CDR3 DNA reads TGTGCCAGCAGTTCCGGGGAGGCACCCGGCCATACGCAGTATTTT. This sequence encodes CASSSGEAPGHTQYF.